This T cell receptor (beta chain) was recovered during a study of blood T cell repertoires in COVID-19. The wider study: Material from acute and convalescent COVID-19 was sourced from the United States, Italy and Spain. In each case, the material was cDNA or gDNA derived from T cells, B-cell-depleted T cells, or PBMCs.

Only a few counts were recorded for this clone. Germline CDR1 MDHEN, CDR2 SYDVKM. CDR3 length: 14 amino acids. Trimming took 10 bases from V and 4 from J, leaving 16 bases between them. Per the study methods: Using reference gene primer amplification, nucleated cell counts were estimated. TCRdb keeps only in-frame clones here, not all; method: immunoSEQ multiplex PCR. Clonal size and the V and J genes are those of that table, whereas D and trimming came from the DNA. This sample has roughly 100,000 clones, with 69% found just once. This clonotype originated in a man older than 75 with acute or convalescent COVID-19. What was sequenced was peripheral blood. V usage is TRBV28 and J usage is TRBJ1-4; a possible D gene is TRBD1 (5 bases). The CDR3 DNA reads TGTGCCACCGGGGGTGGGAGGCTTAATGAAAAACTGTTTTTT. This codes for CATGGGRLNEKLFF. Drawing the rest from reference TRBV28 and TRBJ1-4, the complete variable domain is DVKVTQSSRYLVKRTGEKVFLECVQDMDHENMFWYRQDPGLGLRLIYFSYDVKMKEKGDIPEGYSVSREKKERFSLILESASTNQTSMYLCATGGGRLNEKLFFGSGTQLSVL.